This T cell receptor beta chain stems from a study of vaccination effects on CD4 cells after COVID-19. Study as a whole: As their vaccination, participants received two doses of either BNT162b2 or mRNA-1273.

Study-wide points: Early post-infection timepoints were missing from the study, which also had few convalescent patients.

This table comes from immunoSEQ multiplex PCR, and its TCRdb copy is limited to in-frame clones, with some not included. The table records 45,000 or so clones, approximately 80% of them present only once. CDR3 length: 16 residues. Germline CDR1 SGHNT, CDR2 YYREEE (reference sequence). The V gene lost 0 bases and the J gene lost 0 bases, with 10 bases spanning the gap. This clone has more than one count but fewer than ten. Antigen unknown. Cells that had been cultured for about 10 days were the source of isolated CD4+ T cells. Infection with SARS-CoV-2 occurred in the person between March and December 2020, and PCR confirmed it. Both day 3 and day 7 saw half the medium replaced with IL-2 medium.

This TCR came from a human donor who had a prior SARS-CoV-2 infection. Source: CD4+ T cells from PBMCs cultured without peptide, taken before COVID-19 vaccination. The chain has TRBV5-4 and TRBJ2-1; D is possibly TRBD1 (5 bases). The chain's CDR3 is CASSLDLQASYNEQFF. The CDR3 nucleotides read TGTGCCAGCAGCTTGGACTTACAGGCCTCCTACAATGAGCAGTTCTTC.